These T cell receptor beta chains were read from a single sample in a study of T cell repertoires in cytomegalovirus infection. TCRdb reprocessed the reads with MiXCR, giving one entry per CDR3 protein. The sample holds 380,000 or so distinct CDR3 sequences, about 32% seen once. Their antigens remain unidentified. Sequences were derived from cultured PBMCs, sampled from culture after CMV antigen stimulation. These receptors were obtained from a human donor in good health (CMV status not recorded). Some clones in this sample may be carry-over from other donors' samples. CDR3s leave out the opening cysteine and the closing phenylalanine or tryptophan. Each record gives: CDR3 protein, clone size, V gene, CDR3 length, J gene. Only part of the rows carry a size: once, few, many, or a class if the clone is expanded.

CDR3: ASSLRVGELRHYGYT
size: few
V: TRBV12-3/TRBV12-4
length: 15
J: TRBJ1-2

CDR3: ASSLVRVSGELF
size: few
V: TRBV12-3/TRBV12-4
length: 12
J: TRBJ2-2

CDR3: ATSRAGDEQF
size: .
V: TRBV15
length: 10
J: TRBJ2-1

CDR3: AIRAQVGATEAF
size: few
V: TRBV10-3
length: 12
J: TRBJ1-1

CDR3: ASSPTPPYNEQF
size: few
V: TRBV5-5
length: 12
J: TRBJ2-1

CDR3: ASGLDSYEQY
size: .
V: TRBV12-5
length: 10
J: TRBJ2-7

CDR3: ASRYREGSGYT
size: .
V: TRBV6-5
length: 11
J: TRBJ1-2

CDR3: ASSRTVLGEKLF
size: many
V: TRBV7-2
length: 12
J: TRBJ1-4

CDR3: ASSLSGRGYT
size: .
V: TRBV12-3/TRBV12-4
length: 10
J: TRBJ1-2

CDR3: ASSPVSFYNEQF
size: few
V: TRBV12-3/TRBV12-4
length: 12
J: TRBJ2-1

CDR3: ASSYVPGSETQY
size: .
V: TRBV6-5
length: 12
J: TRBJ2-5

CDR3: ASSRGTNTEAF
size: .
V: TRBV6-1
length: 11
J: TRBJ1-1

CDR3: ATSGGRRKNTGELF
size: few
V: TRBV24-1
length: 14
J: TRBJ2-2

CDR3: ASSPRTGYTEAF
size: .
V: TRBV12-3/TRBV12-4
length: 12
J: TRBJ1-1

CDR3: ASSISEFRGYT
size: few
V: TRBV19
length: 11
J: TRBJ1-2

CDR3: ASSLGGALYEQY
size: .
V: TRBV7-2
length: 12
J: TRBJ2-7

CDR3: SVGTVMMMGGYT
size: .
V: TRBV29-1
length: 12
J: TRBJ1-2

CDR3: ASSYTSRGGTQY
size: .
V: TRBV6-2/TRBV6-3
length: 12
J: TRBJ2-5

CDR3: ASSQDRNTAPPFYGYT
size: few
V: TRBV4-1
length: 16
J: TRBJ1-2

CDR3: AISALPAGQETQY
size: .
V: TRBV10-3
length: 13
J: TRBJ2-5

CDR3: ASSLGPSGRADYNEQF
size: few
V: TRBV7-2
length: 16
J: TRBJ2-1

CDR3: ATSDAAGLAKNIQY
size: .
V: TRBV24-1
length: 14
J: TRBJ2-4

CDR3: ASSKSPGRGGADTQY
size: many
V: TRBV7-2
length: 15
J: TRBJ2-3

CDR3: ASSPGTGGANGELF
size: .
V: TRBV14
length: 14
J: TRBJ2-2

CDR3: ASSTLAGGGNEQF
size: .
V: TRBV13
length: 13
J: TRBJ2-1

CDR3: ASSLEGVDTQY
size: .
V: TRBV7-6
length: 11
J: TRBJ2-3

CDR3: ASSYMVQNTGELF
size: once
V: TRBV7-9
length: 13
J: TRBJ2-2

CDR3: ASSYSGYVDNEQF
size: .
V: TRBV6-2/TRBV6-3
length: 13
J: TRBJ2-1

CDR3: ASSVMGQDQETQY
size: .
V: TRBV6-2/TRBV6-3
length: 13
J: TRBJ2-5

CDR3: ASSYGQGTPYGYT
size: .
V: TRBV4-1
length: 13
J: TRBJ1-2

CDR3: ASSGNSGTAQF
size: .
V: TRBV19
length: 11
J: TRBJ2-1

CDR3: ASSQDVGAYGYT
size: .
V: TRBV3-1
length: 12
J: TRBJ1-2

CDR3: ASSQPGQGAHGYT
size: .
V: TRBV4-1
length: 13
J: TRBJ1-2

CDR3: ASSMVSSEQY
size: .
V: TRBV5-1
length: 10
J: TRBJ2-7

CDR3: ASSPLLRGEQF
size: few
V: TRBV4-2
length: 11
J: TRBJ2-1

CDR3: ASSQGLHTGELF
size: few
V: TRBV6-2/TRBV6-3
length: 12
J: TRBJ2-2

CDR3: SVVTGTGGEYGYT
size: many
V: TRBV29-1
length: 13
J: TRBJ1-2

CDR3: ASSIAGVQETQY
size: .
V: TRBV28
length: 12
J: TRBJ2-5

CDR3: ASRPSGQGYNEQF
size: .
V: TRBV10-2
length: 13
J: TRBJ2-1

CDR3: ASSRLAGGGGLYEQY
size: .
V: TRBV27
length: 15
J: TRBJ2-7

CDR3: SVRSRLADYEQY
size: few
V: TRBV29-1
length: 12
J: TRBJ2-7

CDR3: ASSFYPAGEGEQF
size: .
V: TRBV11-2
length: 13
J: TRBJ2-1

CDR3: ASSVGPGLAAKGTDTQY
size: .
V: TRBV9
length: 17
J: TRBJ2-3

CDR3: ASSTGQGTYNEQF
size: many
V: TRBV7-9
length: 13
J: TRBJ2-1

CDR3: ASSAGTGLEGYT
size: few
V: TRBV5-1
length: 12
J: TRBJ1-2

CDR3: ASSSVTGNTEAF
size: once
V: TRBV11-1
length: 12
J: TRBJ1-1

CDR3: ASSLHPQGRGNTIN
size: .
V: TRBV7-2
length: 14
J: TRBJ1-3

CDR3: ASSIQPRDYGYT
size: .
V: TRBV19
length: 12
J: TRBJ1-2

CDR3: ASSLMGAGEAF
size: .
V: TRBV7-2
length: 11
J: TRBJ1-1

CDR3: AISEIGRLQETQY
size: .
V: TRBV10-3
length: 13
J: TRBJ2-5

CDR3: AWTMGPQAF
size: once
V: TRBV30
length: 9
J: TRBJ1-1